This T cell receptor (beta chain) was profiled in a study of beta chain features in type 1 diabetes. Findings and limits, study-wide: PCR might show a preference for shorter templates, equally across patients and controls. All four CD4+ subsets of Type 1 diabetes patients contained TCRB CDR3s that were moderately but significantly shorter. VDJ junctions from type 1 diabetes patients carried fewer insertions and larger deletions.

The CDR3 loop spans 16 amino acids. V gave up 1 base and J gave up 3 bases; unmatched junction bases: 4. Germline-derived CDR1 and CDR2 are LGHNA and YNFKEQ. Investigators reverse transcribed all isolated RNA, so they sequenced expressed TCRB transcripts. Repertoires were generated with immunoSEQ multiplex PCR, while TCRdb's copy carries only in-frame clones and drops some. The sample consists of fewer than 350,000 clones, around 16% of them appearing once. Sorted populations all had greater than 98% purity. This clone has a handful of counts. What it binds is unknown. The chain carries TRBV4-2 and TRBJ1-4, with TRBD1 identical over 8 bases. The receptor was derived from a man in his late teens or twenties with type 1 diabetes. The material sequenced was naive CD4+ T cells from blood. In nucleotides, the CDR3 is TGTGCCAGCAGCCAAGCAGGGGGCATATCTAATGAAAAACTGTTTTTT. Its translation: CASSQAGGISNEKLFF.